The present T cell receptor beta chain was sequenced within a study of CD8 T cells in ankylosing spondylitis. One entry per CDR3 protein results from TCRdb running MiXCR on the 5' RACE reads. The table has about 220,000 distinct CDR3 sequences, 15% to 20% seen once; the top ten hold about 42%. CDR1 is SGDLS and CDR2 is YYNGEE in the germline V gene. The CDR3 contains 13 residues. V trimming: 3 bases; J trimming: 7 bases; junction bases outside the gene matches: 4. Findings and limits, study-wide: Typical of ankylosing spondylitis blood, it appeared, was a TCR beta motif of under 10 highly homologous variants.

In regard to this clonotype: Its specificity is unknown.

The sequenced material came from blood, either unsorted or a sorted T cell fraction (not recorded which). The rearrangement joins TRBV9 to TRBJ2-7, with 10 bases that match TRBD2. This TCR was recovered from a male donor with ankylosing spondylitis. The CDR3, as DNA: TGTGCCAGCAGCGGGAAACTAGCGGGAGAGCAGTACTTC. Translating it yields CASSGKLAGEQYF. The full variable domain, completed using reference TRBV9 and TRBJ2-7, is DSGVTQTPKHLITATGQRVTLRCSPRSGDLSVYWYQQSLDQGLQFLIQYYNGEERAKGNILERFSAQQFPDLHSELNLSSLELGDSALYFCASSGKLAGEQYFGPGTRLTVT.